This TCR beta chain comes out of a study of T cell responses to AZD1222 COVID-19 vaccine. Only in-frame clones appear in the TCRdb table, and some are missing; sequencing was by immunoSEQ multiplex PCR. The sample holds about 56,000 clones, approximately 85% seen once. The V end lost 3 bases, the J end lost 6 bases, and 18 bases lay between the germline ends. Germline lookup yields CDR1 MDHEN and CDR2 SYDVKM. This CDR3 is built from 16 residues. The source material was peripheral blood, sampled on day 0 of AZD1222 vaccination. The receptor was isolated from an adult in good health. The chain combines TRBV28 with TRBJ2-1; D gene uncertain. The chain's CDR3 is CASSFWLPLFTNEQFF. For the CDR3, the DNA is TGTGCCAGCAGTTTTTGGCTACCCCTTTTTACCAATGAGCAGTTCTTC.